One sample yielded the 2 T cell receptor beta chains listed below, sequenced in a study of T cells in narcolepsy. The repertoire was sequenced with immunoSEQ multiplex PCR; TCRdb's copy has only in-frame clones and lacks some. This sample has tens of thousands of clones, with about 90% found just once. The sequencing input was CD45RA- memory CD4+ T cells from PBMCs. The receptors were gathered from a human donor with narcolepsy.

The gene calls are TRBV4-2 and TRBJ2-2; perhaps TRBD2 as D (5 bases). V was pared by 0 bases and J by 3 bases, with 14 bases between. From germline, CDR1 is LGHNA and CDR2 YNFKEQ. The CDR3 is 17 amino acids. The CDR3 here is CASSQDLRLAYTGELFF. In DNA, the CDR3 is TGTGCCAGCAGCCAAGATTTAAGGCTAGCTTACACCGGGGAGCTGTTTTTT.

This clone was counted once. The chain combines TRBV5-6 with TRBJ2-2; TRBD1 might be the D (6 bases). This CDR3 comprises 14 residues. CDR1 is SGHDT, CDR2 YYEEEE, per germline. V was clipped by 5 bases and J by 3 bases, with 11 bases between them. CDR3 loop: CASSKGEYTGELFF. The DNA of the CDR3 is TGTGCCAGCAGTAAGGGGGAATACACCGGGGAGCTGTTTTTT.